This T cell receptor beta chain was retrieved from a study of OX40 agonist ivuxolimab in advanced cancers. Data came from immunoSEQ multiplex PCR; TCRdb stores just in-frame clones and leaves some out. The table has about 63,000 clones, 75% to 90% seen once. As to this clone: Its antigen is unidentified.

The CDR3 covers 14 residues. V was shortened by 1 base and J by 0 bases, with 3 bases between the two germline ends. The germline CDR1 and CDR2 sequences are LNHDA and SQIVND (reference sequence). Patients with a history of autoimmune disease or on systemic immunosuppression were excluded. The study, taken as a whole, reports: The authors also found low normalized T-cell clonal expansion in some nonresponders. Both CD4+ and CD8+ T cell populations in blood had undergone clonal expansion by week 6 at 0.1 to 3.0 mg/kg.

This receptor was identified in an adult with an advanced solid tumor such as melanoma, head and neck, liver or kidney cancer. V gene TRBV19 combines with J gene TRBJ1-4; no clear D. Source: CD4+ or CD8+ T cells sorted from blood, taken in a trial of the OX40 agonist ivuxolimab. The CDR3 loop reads CASSIGSTNEKLFF. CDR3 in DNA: TGTGCCAGTAGTATAGGTTCAACTAATGAAAAACTGTTTTTT.